This T cell receptor beta chain was recorded in a study of CD8 T cells in Susac syndrome. Reverse transcription of roughly 0.5 to 1 ug RNA was carried out with random hexamers. A multiplex approach, immunoSEQ multiplex PCR, amplified TCR beta CDR3 across 54 Vbeta and 13 Jbeta. One entry per CDR3 protein, called by TCRdb with MiXCR from the immunoSEQ multiplex PCR reads. This sample yields fewer than 350,000 distinct CDR3 sequences, of which approximately 85% are seen a single time; around 0.2% belongs to the top ten. The sequenced target, TCR beta, came from blood CD8+ and CD4+ T cells. The authors negatively isolated CD8+ and CD4+ T cells and FACS-enriched TEMRA cells. Germline CDR1 reads MGHDK; CDR2 reads SYGVNS. J was trimmed by 5 bases and V by 8 bases; bases with no gene match: 6. The CDR3 runs 14 residues.

The receptor's source is a human donor with multiple sclerosis. Material: CD8+ T cells from PBMCs. V gene TRBV25-1 combines with J gene TRBJ2-1; TRBD2 aligns across 10 bases. In nucleotides, the CDR3 is TGTGCCAGCTGCGCTAGCGGGAGACACAATGAGCAGTTCTTC. This sequence encodes CASCASGRHNEQFF.